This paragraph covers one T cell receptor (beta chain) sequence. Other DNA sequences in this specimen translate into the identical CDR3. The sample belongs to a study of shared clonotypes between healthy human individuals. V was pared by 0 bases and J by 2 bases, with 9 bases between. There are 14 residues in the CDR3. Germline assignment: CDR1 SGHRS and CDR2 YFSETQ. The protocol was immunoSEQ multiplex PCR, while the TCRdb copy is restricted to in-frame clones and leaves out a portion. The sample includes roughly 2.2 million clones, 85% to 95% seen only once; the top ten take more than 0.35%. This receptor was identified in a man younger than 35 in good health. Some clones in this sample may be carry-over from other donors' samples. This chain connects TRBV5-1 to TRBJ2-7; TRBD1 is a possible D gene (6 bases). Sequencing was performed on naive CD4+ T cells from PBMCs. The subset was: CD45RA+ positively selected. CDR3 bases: TGCGCCAGCAGCTTGGGGTCAGGGGCCTACGAGCAGTACTTC. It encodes CASSLGSGAYEQYF.